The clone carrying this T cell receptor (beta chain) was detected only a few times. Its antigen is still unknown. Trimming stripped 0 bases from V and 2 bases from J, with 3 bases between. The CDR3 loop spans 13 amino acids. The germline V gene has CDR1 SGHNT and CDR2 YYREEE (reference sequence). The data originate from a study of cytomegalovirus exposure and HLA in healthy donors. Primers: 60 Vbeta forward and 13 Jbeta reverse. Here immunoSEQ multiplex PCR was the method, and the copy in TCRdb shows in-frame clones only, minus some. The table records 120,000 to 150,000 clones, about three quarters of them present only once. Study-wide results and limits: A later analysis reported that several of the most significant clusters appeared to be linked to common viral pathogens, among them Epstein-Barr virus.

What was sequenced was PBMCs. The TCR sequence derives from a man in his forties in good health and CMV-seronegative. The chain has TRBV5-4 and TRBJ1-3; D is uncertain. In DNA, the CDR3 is TGTGCCAGCAGCTTGGATACTGGAAACACCATATATTTT. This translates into CASSLDTGNTIYF.